This T cell receptor beta chain came from a study of cytomegalovirus exposure and HLA in healthy donors. Study-wide findings and caveats: A previous analysis found most TCR beta V segments productive roughly 87% or roughly 30% of the time.

A note on this clone: The antigen is unknown.

PCR employed 60 Vbeta and 13 Jbeta primers. Per the original methods: Counted up in a later analysis, unique TCR beta chains came to about 80 million, with around 11 million shared. Assay used: immunoSEQ multiplex PCR; TCRdb lists only in-frame clones, some missing. The DNA was the basis for D and trimming; V, J and clone size are from that table. The table shows more than 140,000 clones, with more than 60% occurring only once. Unmatched junction bases numbered 3, after V lost 0 bases and J lost 2 bases. Germline CDR1 SGDLS, CDR2 YYNGEE. CDR3 length: 16 amino acids. The receptor was derived from a female donor in good health and CMV-seronegative. The rearrangement joins TRBV9 to TRBJ2-7; 12 bases line up with TRBD2. Sequenced material: PBMCs. The CDR3 coding sequence is TGTGCCAGCAGCGTAGGACTAGCGGGAGTGGCCTACGAGCAGTACTTC. Its translation: CASSVGLAGVAYEQYF. The whole variable domain, remainder taken from reference TRBV9 and TRBJ2-7, is DSGVTQTPKHLITATGQRVTLRCSPRSGDLSVYWYQQSLDQGLQFLIQYYNGEERAKGNILERFSAQQFPDLHSELNLSSLELGDSALYFCASSVGLAGVAYEQYFGPGTRLTVT.